This T cell receptor (beta chain) originates from a study of identifying expanded T cells in peripheral blood. Looked up from germline, CDR1 is SGHDT and CDR2 is YYEEEE. The CDR3 consists of 14 residues. V gave up 0 bases and J gave up 5 bases, with 12 bases separating them. The assay was immunoSEQ multiplex PCR, and TCRdb's table has in-frame clones only and misses some. Of fewer than 80,000 clones listed, over 80% are singletons. As regards this clone: Antigen unknown. This likely reflects a read error, since a far larger clone is one base away.

Study results and caveats: Differentially abundant clones: around 1.2 between replicates, 15 to 17 at about 13 days, 19 to 20 at four. Across healthy donors, higher total template counts meant significantly greater approximately two-week count variance.

The sequencing sample was made of blood. The rearrangement links TRBV5-6 to TRBJ2-7; D may be TRBD2 (6 bases). The receptor was isolated from a person between 18 and 75 years old in good health. The CDR3 nucleotides are TGTGCCAGCAGCTTGGGCGGGGTCCGGGACGAGCAGTACTTC. Its translation: CASSLGGVRDEQYF.